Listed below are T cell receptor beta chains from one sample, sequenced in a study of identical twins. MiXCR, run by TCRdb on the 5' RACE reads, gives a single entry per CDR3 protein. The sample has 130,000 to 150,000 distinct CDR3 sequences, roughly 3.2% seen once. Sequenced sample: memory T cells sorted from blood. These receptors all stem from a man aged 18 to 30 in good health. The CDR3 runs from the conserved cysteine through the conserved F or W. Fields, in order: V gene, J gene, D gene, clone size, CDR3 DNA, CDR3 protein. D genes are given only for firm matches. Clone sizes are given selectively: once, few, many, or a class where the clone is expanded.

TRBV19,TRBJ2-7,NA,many,TGTGCCAGTAGTATAGATCATCCAGGGCCTCGCTACGAGCAGTACTTC,CASSIDHPGPRYEQYF
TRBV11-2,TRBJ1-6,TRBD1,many,TGTGCCAGCAGCCCGCAGGGGGCGCGGGTTGTGTCACCCCTCCACTTT,CASSPQGARVVSPLHF
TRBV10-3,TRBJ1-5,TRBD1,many,TGTGCCATCAGTGAAGGGGGCAGCCTAGGTCCCCAGCATTTT,CAISEGGSLGPQHF
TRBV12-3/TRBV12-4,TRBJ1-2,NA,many,TGTGCCAGCAGGGCTCTGGGACGGACCTACACCTTC,CASRALGRTYTF
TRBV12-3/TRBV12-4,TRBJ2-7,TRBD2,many,TGTGCCAGCAGTTTATCGACGGGAGGGCCGGGGCCATACGAGCAGTACTTC,CASSLSTGGPGPYEQYF
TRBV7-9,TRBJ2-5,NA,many,TGTGCCAGCAGCTTAGCTCGGGGTTTAGAGACCCAGTACTTC,CASSLARGLETQYF
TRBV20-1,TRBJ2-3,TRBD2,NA,TGCAGTGCCCAGTCAGAGGTAGCGGGTATCGGTCCCACAGATACGCAGTATTTT,CSAQSEVAGIGPTDTQYF
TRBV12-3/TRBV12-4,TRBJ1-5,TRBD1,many,TGTGCCAGCAACAAGGACAGGCGAAATCAGCCCCAGCATTTT,CASNKDRRNQPQHF
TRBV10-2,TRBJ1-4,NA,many,TGCGCCAGCAGTCGGGATAATGAAAAACTGTTTTTT,CASSRDNEKLFF
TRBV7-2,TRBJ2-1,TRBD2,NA,TGTGCCAGCAGCTCTCCGGGACTAGCGGGAGCTGGGCAGTTCTTC,CASSSPGLAGAGQFF
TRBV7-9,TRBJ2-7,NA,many,TGTGCCAGCAGCCCTCGGGACGGGACCTACGAGCAGTACTTC,CASSPRDGTYEQYF
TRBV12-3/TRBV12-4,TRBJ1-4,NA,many,TGTGCCAGCAGTTTGGGGAGGGGAAGAACTAATGAAAAACTGTTTTTT,CASSLGRGRTNEKLFF
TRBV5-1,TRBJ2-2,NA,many,TGCGCCAGCAGCTTGGGTCCGACCGGGGAGCTGTTTTTT,CASSLGPTGELFF
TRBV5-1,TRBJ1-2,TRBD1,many,TGCGCCAGCAGCCCGGGACAGGGGAACTATGGCTACACCTTC,CASSPGQGNYGYTF
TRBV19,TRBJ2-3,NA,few,TGTGCCAGTAGGTTGAGGGGAACAGATACGCAGTATTTT,CASRLRGTDTQYF
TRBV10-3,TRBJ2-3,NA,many,TGTGCCACACGAGCTAGCGAGAGCACAGATACGCAGTATTTT,CATRASESTDTQYF
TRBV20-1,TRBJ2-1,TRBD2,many,TGCAGTGCCCTGGGTTTCGGACTAGCGGGACGGAATGAGCAGTTCTTC,CSALGFGLAGRNEQFF
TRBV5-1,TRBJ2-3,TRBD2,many,TGCGCCAGCAGCCTGGGACTAGCGGGGCGCACAGATACGCAGTATTTT,CASSLGLAGRTDTQYF
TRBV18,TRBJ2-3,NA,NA,TGTGCCAGCTCACCACCGGGTGGGCAAGATACGCAGTATTTT,CASSPPGGQDTQYF
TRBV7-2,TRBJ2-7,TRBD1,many,TGTGCCAGCAGCAGTCAGACAGGGTCCTACGAGCAGTACTTC,CASSSQTGSYEQYF
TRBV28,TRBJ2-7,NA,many,TGTGCCAGCAGGGGGATCTCGGGCCTCGCCGAGCAGTACTTC,CASRGISGLAEQYF
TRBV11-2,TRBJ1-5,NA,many,TGTGCCAGCAGCCCGCTTTTACGAATAAGGAGGGATCAGCCCCAGCATTTT,CASSPLLRIRRDQPQHF
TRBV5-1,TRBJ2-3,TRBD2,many,TGCGCCAGCAGCTTGGAGGGGACTAGCGGGACCCTTGTTGATACGCAGTATTTT,CASSLEGTSGTLVDTQYF
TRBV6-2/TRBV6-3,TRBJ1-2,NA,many,TGTGCCAGCAGTTACTCCCAGGACTATGGCTACACCTTC,CASSYSQDYGYTF
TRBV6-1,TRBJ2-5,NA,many,TGTGCCAGCAGTCCGGGGATTAAAGAGACCCAGTACTTC,CASSPGIKETQYF
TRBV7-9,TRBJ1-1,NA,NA,TGTTCCAGCAGCTTGAGGAAGGCGGGACAATCTACTGAAGCTTTCTTT,CSSSLRKAGQSTEAFF
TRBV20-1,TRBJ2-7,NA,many,TGCAGTGCTCCTACCGTCCGGGACTTTAGGTACGAGCAGTACTTC,CSAPTVRDFRYEQYF
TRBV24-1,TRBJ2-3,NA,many,TGTGCCACCAGTGATTCCCCCATCGAACAGCTAAACACAGATACGCAGTATTTT,CATSDSPIEQLNTDTQYF
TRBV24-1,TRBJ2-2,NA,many,TGTGCCACCCACCTCCCGAACACCGGGGAGCTGTTTTTT,CATHLPNTGELFF
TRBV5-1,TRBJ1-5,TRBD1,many,TGCGCCAGCAGCGTCCAGGGGGCGCTTGGGCAGCCCCAGCATTTT,CASSVQGALGQPQHF
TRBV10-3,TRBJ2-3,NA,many,TGTGCCATCAGTGAGTCGGGAGAGAGCACAGATACGCAGTATTTT,CAISESGESTDTQYF
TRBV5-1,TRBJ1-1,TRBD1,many,TGCGCCAGCACCAACCGCCAGGGGGCGAACACTGAAGCTTTCTTT,CASTNRQGANTEAFF
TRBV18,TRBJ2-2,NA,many,TGTGCCAGCTCACCTCCAATACCTGGACAGAGGGCCGGACTTGGGGAGCTGTTTTTT,CASSPPIPGQRAGLGELFF
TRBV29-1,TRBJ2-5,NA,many,TGCAGCGTTGAACAAGGGCTCCAAGAGACCCAGTACTTC,CSVEQGLQETQYF
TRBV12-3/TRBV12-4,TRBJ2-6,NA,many,TGTGCCAGCAGTTTACGCGGTGGCTCTGGGGCCAACGTCCTGACTTTC,CASSLRGGSGANVLTF
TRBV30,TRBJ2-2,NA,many,TGTGCCCGAACAGGGGGGGGCGTTGGCGCCGGGGAGCTGTTTTTT,CARTGGGVGAGELFF
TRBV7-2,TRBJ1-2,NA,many,TGTGCCAGCAGCCCCGGAGGGGGGTATGGCTACACCTTC,CASSPGGGYGYTF
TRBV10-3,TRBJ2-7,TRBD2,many,TGTGCCATCAGCGCGGGACTAGCGGTCTACGAGCAGTACTTC,CAISAGLAVYEQYF
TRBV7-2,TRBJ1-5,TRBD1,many,TGTGCCAGCAGCTCGGGGACAGGGTTGAATCTCTCACCCCAGCATTTT,CASSSGTGLNLSPQHF
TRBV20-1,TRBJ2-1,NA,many,TGCAGTGCTAGAGGTAATCGGGAGAGGGGAACGGATGAGCAGTTCTTC,CSARGNRERGTDEQFF
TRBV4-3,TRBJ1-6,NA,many,TGCGCCAGCAGCCAAGATATCCCCCGTTTGCAGACTAATTCACCCCTCCACTTT,CASSQDIPRLQTNSPLHF
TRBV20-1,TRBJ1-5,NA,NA,TGCAGTGCTCGGGGCAAAGGCCTCAATCAGCCCCAGCATTTT,CSARGKGLNQPQHF
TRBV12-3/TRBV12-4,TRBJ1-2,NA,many,TGTGCCAGCACCCAAGGACAGATGAACTATGGCTACACCTTC,CASTQGQMNYGYTF
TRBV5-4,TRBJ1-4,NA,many,TGTGCCAGCAGCTTGGCCACGGGGGGTGAAAAACTGTTTTTT,CASSLATGGEKLFF
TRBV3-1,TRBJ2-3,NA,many,TGTGCCAGCAGCCATCACCGGGGAAAAAGGTCAGATACGCAGTATTTT,CASSHHRGKRSDTQYF
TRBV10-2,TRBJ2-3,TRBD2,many,TGCGCCAGCAGAGAGCGGGGAGCAGATACGCAGTATTTT,CASRERGADTQYF
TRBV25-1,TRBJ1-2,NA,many,TGTGCCAGCAGTACCTCGGCGGCGATCTACACCTTC,CASSTSAAIYTF
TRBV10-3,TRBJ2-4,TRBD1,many,TGTGCCAGCCGCCAGCGGACCGGGACAGGGGAGACCAAAAACATTCAGTACTTC,CASRQRTGTGETKNIQYF
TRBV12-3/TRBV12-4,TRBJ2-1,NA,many,TGTGCCAGCAGCTCCGGGACCCAAGCTGGGCGGTTCTTC,CASSSGTQAGRFF
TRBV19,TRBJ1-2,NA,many,TGTGCCAGTAGCTTTCTGGAGAACTATGGCTACACCTTC,CASSFLENYGYTF
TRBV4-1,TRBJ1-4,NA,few,TGCGCCAGTCAGCCAACAACGACGGGCCGAGCTAATGAAAAACTGTTTTTT,CASQPTTTGRANEKLFF
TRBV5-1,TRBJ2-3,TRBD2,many,TGCGCCAGCTACCTGACTAGCGGGAGCACAGATACGCAGTATTTT,CASYLTSGSTDTQYF
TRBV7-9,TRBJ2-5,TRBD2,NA,TGTGCCAGCCGGACTAGCGGAGAAGAGACCCAGTACTTC,CASRTSGEETQYF
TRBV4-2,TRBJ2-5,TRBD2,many,TGTGCCAGCAGCCAAGACGTTGGACTAGCGGGGAGAGAGACCCAGTACTTC,CASSQDVGLAGRETQYF
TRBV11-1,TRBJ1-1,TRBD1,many,TGTGCCAGCAGTCTTAAGTCAGGGGGCACTGAAGCTTTCTTT,CASSLKSGGTEAFF
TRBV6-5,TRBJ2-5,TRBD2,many,TGTGCCAGCAGTTACCGACTAGCGCAATATCAAGAGACCCAGTACTTC,CASSYRLAQYQETQYF
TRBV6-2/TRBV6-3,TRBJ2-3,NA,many,TGTGCCAGCAGTCACTTCACCGGGGGCACAGATACGCAGTATTTT,CASSHFTGGTDTQYF